The 30 T cell receptor beta chains below were found in one sample sequenced in a study of CD8+ T cells in alopecia areata. Reverse transcribed after extraction, RNA yielded cDNA as the sequencing template. Assay used: immunoSEQ multiplex PCR; TCRdb lists only in-frame clones, some missing. The sample yields 120,000 to 150,000 clones, 65% to 90% seen once. Documented treatment: oral pan-JAK inhibitor, 5-10 mg twice daily. This material consisted of CD8+ T cells sorted from blood, taken at week 4, from a patient treated with tofacitinib. The receptor source for this set is a human donor with alopecia areata.

The chain combines TRBV13 with TRBJ2-1; D is undetermined. CDR1 and CDR2 (germline): PRHDT, FYEKMQ (reference sequence). This CDR3 has 12 amino acids. With 6 bases removed from V and 9 bases from J, the gap between germline ends came to 12 bases. Here the CDR3 reads CASSSTVGEQFF. The CDR3 coding sequence is TGTGCCAGCAGTTCTACCGTTGGTGAGCAGTTCTTC.

The CDR3 coding sequence is TGCAGCGTCCAAGACAGGGATCAGCCCCAGCATTTT. Translated: CSVQDRDQPQHF. V usage is TRBV29-1 and J usage is TRBJ1-5; 7 bases match TRBD1. Germline assignment: CDR1 SQVTM and CDR2 ANQGSEA. This CDR3 has 12 residues. With 6 bases clipped from V and 5 bases from J, the junction kept 4 bases outside the gene matches.

This chain joins TRBV11-2 and TRBJ2-5; no definite D call. The V and J ends lost 0 bases and 7 bases respectively, with 12 bases between them. CDR3 length: 14 residues. Germline V CDR1 and CDR2: SGHAT, FQNNGV. CDR3 region: CASSLDSPGATQYF. CDR3 DNA sequence: TGTGCCAGCAGCTTAGACTCCCCCGGCGCGACCCAGTACTTC.

The chain recombines TRBV7-9 with TRBJ2-7; 11 bases fit TRBD1. There are 15 residues in the CDR3. Looked up from germline, CDR1 is SEHNR and CDR2 is FQNEAQ (reference sequence). J was trimmed by 2 bases and V by 5 bases; bases with no gene match: 5. CDR3 sequence reads: CASSPPGQGAYEQYF. The CDR3 bases are TGTGCCAGCAGCCCACCGGGACAGGGGGCCTACGAGCAGTACTTC.

The gene calls are TRBV7-2 and TRBJ2-7; 9 bases line up with TRBD2. V was pared by 5 bases and J by 0 bases, with 5 bases of the junction left unmatched. The CDR3 is 15 residues long. Per germline, CDR1 SGHTA and CDR2 FQGNSA. The CDR3 protein is CASSQRAGGSYEQYF. The CDR3 bases are TGTGCCAGCAGCCAGAGAGCGGGGGGCTCCTACGAGCAGTACTTC. Variable domain in full (rest from reference TRBV7-2 and TRBJ2-7): GAGVSQSPSNKVTEKGKDVELRCDPISGHTALYWYRQSLGQGLEFLIYFQGNSAPDKSGLPSDRFSAERTGGSVSTLTIQRTQQEDSAVYLCASSQRAGGSYEQYFGPGTRLTVT.

This clone was recorded once. The CDR3 DNA reads as TGCGCCAGCAGCTTTCGGGGGGACGAGCAGTACTTC. It specifies CASSFRGDEQYF. The chain couples TRBV5-1 to TRBJ2-7; 7 positions agree with TRBD2. V shed 2 bases, J shed 5 bases, and the junction held 1 base outside the gene matches. The CDR3 totals 12 residues. Germline V CDR1 and CDR2: SGHRS, YFSETQ. Full variable domain (outside the CDR3, taken from reference TRBV5-1 and TRBJ2-7): KAGVTQTPRYLIKTRGQQVTLSCSPISGHRSVSWYQQTPGQGLQFLFEYFSETQRNKGNFPGRFSGRQFSNSRSEMNVSTLELGDSALYLCASSFRGDEQYFGPGTRLTVT.

The gene calls are TRBV4-1 and TRBJ2-2; D might be TRBD1 or TRBD2, each matching 6 bases. CDR3 length: 15 residues. The V end lost 3 bases, the J end lost 6 bases, and 14 bases lay between the germline ends. CDR1 and CDR2 (germline): MGHRA, YSYEKL. For the CDR3, the DNA is TGCGCCAGCAGCCACTCGATCGGGGGCCCCGGGGAGCTGTTTTTT. Translation gives CASSHSIGGPGELFF.

The chain joins TRBV5-4 to TRBJ2-3, with D perhaps matching TRBD1 or TRBD2 (5 bases each). Per germline, CDR1 SGHNT and CDR2 YYREEE (reference sequence). The V end was cut by 3 bases, the J end by 6 bases, with 8 bases between. The CDR3 contains 12 residues. This CDR3 is CASSWGPDTQYF. The CDR3, as DNA: TGTGCCAGCAGCTGGGGACCTGATACGCAGTATTTT.

Note on this clone: Other DNA sequences of this sample code for an identical CDR3. J is TRBJ2-7 and V is TRBV30; no reliable D call. The CDR3 has 12 residues. CDR1 and CDR2 (germline): GTSNPN, SVGIG (reference sequence). The V gene lost 4 bases and the J gene lost 0 bases, with 7 bases spanning the gap. CDR3 DNA sequence: TGTGCCTGGACTGGGTACTCCTACGAGCAGTACTTC. Its protein is CAWTGYSYEQYF.

This clone showed up just a few times. The chain recombines TRBV7-9 with TRBJ2-7; maybe TRBD1 (5 bases). The CDR3 extends over 13 amino acids. Germline V lookup: CDR1 SEHNR, CDR2 FQNEAQ (reference sequence). V was clipped by 5 bases and J by 0 bases, with 8 bases between them. The CDR3 DNA reads TGTGCCAGCAGCCGGACACCCTCCTACGAGCAGTACTTC. Protein sequence: CASSRTPSYEQYF.

This chain joins TRBV6-5 and TRBJ2-5; 7 nucleotides line up with TRBD1. The ends lost 2 bases at V and 3 bases at J; junction bases unmatched: 6. The CDR3 is 15 residues long. The V gene's germline CDR1 is MNHEY and CDR2 SVGAGI. This CDR3 is CASSYGAGGEETQYF. CDR3 bases: TGTGCCAGCAGTTACGGGGCAGGGGGAGAAGAGACCCAGTACTTC.

In its sample, this clone was seen a few times. The CDR3, as DNA: TGTGCCAGCAGCCCTGGACCACTAAGCGGCGAGCAGTACTTC. Amino acid sequence: CASSPGPLSGEQYF. The V and J genes are TRBV5-6 and TRBJ2-7, with a tentative D call TRBD2 (5 bases). V shed 4 bases and J shed 6 bases, with 17 bases lying between them. Germline lookup yields CDR1 SGHDT and CDR2 YYEEEE. The CDR3 sequence is 14 residues long.

The V call is TRBV7-9, the J call TRBJ2-7, with D hard to call. The CDR3 totals 14 residues. Per germline, CDR1 SEHNR and CDR2 FQNEAQ (reference sequence). V lost 1 base and J lost 5, with 12 bases in between. CDR3: CASSLGPVGNEQYF. The CDR3, as DNA: TGTGCCAGCAGCTTAGGCCCAGTAGGCAACGAGCAGTACTTC.

In its sample, this clone was seen once. The chain links TRBV7-2 to TRBJ1-2; 7 bases match TRBD1. J gave up 0 bases and V 2 bases, and 0 bases lay outside the gene matches. The CDR3 runs 14 residues. Germline V gene data show CDR1 as SGHTA and CDR2 as FQGNSA. The CDR3 bases are TGTGCCAGCAGCTTAACAGGGGCTAACTATGGCTACACCTTC. It yields the protein CASSLTGANYGYTF.

The rearrangement uses TRBV19 and TRBJ1-1, with TRBD1 identical over 7 bases. There are 13 residues in the CDR3. Germline V gene data show CDR1 as LNHDA and CDR2 as SQIVND (reference sequence). V shed 6 bases, J shed 7 bases, and the junction held 8 bases outside the gene matches. CDR3 amino acids: CASRPGQLIEAFF. The CDR3 DNA is TGTGCCAGTAGACCGGGACAGTTGATTGAAGCTTTCTTT.

V usage is TRBV2 and J usage is TRBJ2-5; D remains unclear. The germline V and J ends were trimmed by 4 bases and 7 bases, with 4 bases remaining between them. The CDR3 covers 10 residues. Per germline, CDR1 SNHLY and CDR2 FYNNEI. The CDR3 loop is CASSGGTQYF. The CDR3 coding sequence is TGTGCCAGCAGTGGGGGGACCCAGTACTTC.

The chain employs TRBV29-1 and TRBJ2-7, with D maybe TRBD1 (6 bases). This CDR3 has 13 amino acids. V dropped 4 bases and J dropped 0 bases, with 10 bases sitting between them. Germline CDR1 is SQVTM and CDR2 is ANQGSEA. CDR3 in amino acids: CSVGQAPSYEQYF. The CDR3 DNA reads TGCAGCGTTGGACAGGCACCCTCCTACGAGCAGTACTTC.

About this clone itself: This specimen includes other DNA sequences encoding the same CDR3. The chain links TRBV9 to TRBJ2-2; D remains ambiguous. The length of the CDR3 is 12 residues. V was cut by 0 bases and J by 5 bases, with 2 bases left in between. From germline, CDR1 is SGDLS and CDR2 YYNGEE. CDR3 residues: CASSVVTGELFF. The CDR3 DNA reads as TGTGCCAGCAGCGTAGTTACCGGGGAGCTGTTTTTT.

This chain connects TRBV5-4 to TRBJ2-7, with a tentative D call TRBD2 (5 bases). The CDR3 loop spans 16 amino acids. Trimming pared 0 bases from V and 4 bases from J, leaving 17 bases between. Germline V gene sequence: CDR1 SGHNT, CDR2 YYREEE (reference sequence). The CDR3 DNA follows: TGTGCCAGCAGCTTGGACTTTCGGGGTCTGAGGTACGAGCAGTACTTC. Translated, it gives CASSLDFRGLRYEQYF.

In its sample, this clone was seen once. J is TRBJ1-5 and V is TRBV23-1; a weak D match, TRBD1 (6 bases). TRBV23-1 is classed as an ORF, of uncertain function. The CDR3 runs 20 residues. Trimming removed 3 bases from V and 0 bases from J, with 24 bases in between. The CDR3: CASSHRKPYDRNYSNQPQHF. CDR3 sequence (DNA): TGCGCCAGCAGTCATCGAAAGCCCTACGACAGGAATTATAGCAATCAGCCCCAGCATTTT.

The chain employs TRBV4-3 and TRBJ2-7, with D possibly TRBD1 on 6 matching bases. Between the trimmed V and J ends, which lost 0 bases and 6 bases, there was a span of 21 bases. Germline V gene data show CDR1 as LGHNA and CDR2 as YSLEER. The CDR3 is 17 amino acids. CDR3 loop: CASSQDRWGPSRGEQYF. The CDR3 DNA reads as TGCGCCAGCAGCCAAGATCGTTGGGGGCCGTCCAGGGGCGAGCAGTACTTC.

This sequence joins TRBV4-1 and TRBJ2-5; 16 bases map to TRBD2. J lost 2 bases, V lost 4 bases, and 4 bases had no gene match. Germline CDR1 MGHRA, CDR2 YSYEKL. This CDR3 has 17 residues. DNA for the CDR3: TGCGCCAGCAGCCTGGGACTAGCGGGGGGGATACAAGAGACCCAGTACTTC. Its protein is CASSLGLAGGIQETQYF.

This clone was recorded a few times. The V call is TRBV2, the J call TRBJ2-3; D is unclear. CDR3 size: 15 residues. V lost 4 bases and J lost 2, with 13 bases in between. Germline V gene data show CDR1 as SNHLY and CDR2 as FYNNEI. DNA for the CDR3: TGTGCCAGCAGTGGGGTACCAGCCCTCACAGATACGCAGTATTTT. Its translation: CASSGVPALTDTQYF. Looking up the rest from reference TRBV2 and TRBJ2-3 gives the full variable domain: EPEVTQTPSHQVTQMGQEVILRCVPISNHLYFYWYRQILGQKVEFLVSFYNNEISEKSEIFDDQFSVERPDGSNFTLKIRSTKLEDSAMYFCASSGVPALTDTQYFGPGTRLTVL.

Here the CDR3 reads CASGSQFPTDTQYF. Here the CDR3 DNA reads TGTGCTAGTGGTTCGCAGTTCCCCACAGATACGCAGTATTTT. The chain has TRBV12-5 and TRBJ2-3; D remains unclear. Per germline, CDR1 LGHNT and CDR2 FRNRAP. V was trimmed by 4 bases and J by 2 bases, leaving 10 bases between them. There are 14 residues in the CDR3.

The rearrangement links TRBV19 to TRBJ2-5; 8 bases fit TRBD2. In germline, CDR1 is LNHDA, CDR2 SQIVND (reference sequence). Unmatched junction bases numbered 10, after V lost 8 bases and J lost 2 bases. The CDR3 covers 15 residues. CDR3 sequence: CASSAGGGAQETQYF. The CDR3 DNA reads as TGTGCCAGTTCGGCGGGAGGCGGGGCGCAAGAGACCCAGTACTTC. The full variable domain, with the rest looked up from reference TRBV19 and TRBJ2-5, is DGGITQSPKYLFRKEGQNVTLSCEQNLNHDAMYWYRQDPGQGLRLIYYSQIVNDFQKGDIAEGYSVSREKKESFPLTVTSAQKNPTAFYLCASSAGGGAQETQYFGPGTRLLVL.

This clone appeared a single time. The chain is built from TRBV4-3 and TRBJ2-1, with D possibly called TRBD1 or TRBD2 (6 bases each). Trimming left V 6 bases short and J 9 bases short, with 24 bases between. Germline-derived CDR1 and CDR2 are LGHNA and YSLEER. The length of the CDR3 is 16 residues. The CDR3 loop is CASRGVGGQVASEQFF. DNA for the CDR3: TGCGCCAGCAGAGGGGTAGGGGGGCAAGTGGCGAGTGAGCAGTTCTTC.

J is TRBJ2-2 and V is TRBV5-6; D perhaps matches TRBD1 (8 bases). The germline V and J ends were trimmed by 5 bases and 1 base, with 12 bases remaining between them. The CDR3 runs 15 residues. Germline V gene data show CDR1 as SGHDT and CDR2 as YYEEEE. The chain's CDR3 is CASRTGEGNTGELFF. The CDR3 coding sequence is TGTGCCAGCAGGACAGGGGAGGGGAACACCGGGGAGCTGTTTTTT.

On this clone itself: The identical CDR3 is also encoded by other nucleotide sequences in the sample. The rearrangement uses TRBV6-5 and TRBJ2-7, with 8 bases that match TRBD1. The CDR3 is made up of 14 amino acids. CDR1 is MNHEY and CDR2 is SVGAGI in the germline V gene. V dropped 2 bases and J dropped 2; count of bases not matched to a gene: 2. CDR3 bases: TGTGCCAGCAGTTACGGACAGGGCCCCTACGAGCAGTACTTC. Encoded protein: CASSYGQGPYEQYF.

V usage is TRBV19 and J usage is TRBJ2-7; D might be TRBD2 (5 bases). The germline V and J ends were trimmed by 9 bases and 1 base, with 13 bases remaining between them. Germline assignment: CDR1 LNHDA and CDR2 SQIVND (reference sequence). The CDR3 extends over 13 amino acids. CDR3: CASAPRTSYEQYF. DNA for the CDR3: TGTGCCAGCGCGCCCAGGACTTCCTACGAGCAGTACTTC.

J is TRBJ2-3 and V is TRBV4-1; 7 bases align to TRBD2. CDR1 and CDR2 from the germline V gene are MGHRA and YSYEKL. This CDR3 contains 16 residues. Losses at the gene ends were 7 bases for V and 1 base for J; bases not matched to a gene: 11. This CDR3 is CASTPEASGGTDTQYF. As DNA, the CDR3 is TGCGCCAGCACCCCAGAGGCTAGCGGTGGCACAGATACGCAGTATTTT.